The subject of this entry is one T cell receptor (beta chain). This receptor's antigen is unknown. One base away there is no much larger clone; base qualities are not given. These data belong to a study of blood T cells in healthy people across ages (dated by TCRdb to 2015 to 2017). Regarding the complete study: In model experiments, template switching captured roughly one uniquely barcoded TCR beta cDNA molecule for every two T cells. Donors of different ages were randomly distributed across sequencing lanes to avoid experimental bias. Using the same blood draw, the study looked at two additional independent replicas of 1 million unique cDNA reads for two donors, one aged 18 to 29 and the other aged 80 or older. Four age groups were formed from the donors: young (average approximately 15 years), middle-aged (just under 40), aged (roughly 58) and long-lived (more than 75). To track age-related changes in TCR beta repertoire diversity, the study relied on deep sequencing normalized with unique cDNA molecular identifiers. Overall study results and their limits: Donor CMV infection status was unknown, potentially confounding age-related changes in expanded clonotypes. Because profiling used bulk unsorted PBMCs, naive and antigen-experienced compartments could not be compared conclusively. Compared with the aged group, the long-lived group had more naive CD4+ T cells, fewer expanded clones and increased TCR diversity, suggesting age selection. There was a strong correlation between observed TCR beta diversity and the percentage of naive T cells measured by flow cytometry. As age increased, observed TCR beta diversity per million T cells dropped in a roughly linear way, and a significant reduction was already evident by age 40. Estimates of total diversity based on one million sequenced T cells were considered lower bounds and underestimates.

Libraries were constructed by 5' RACE. A second PCR of about 7 to 12 cycles was run with a J-beta primer mix and a sample-barcoded 5' primer. A unique molecular identifier was introduced onto each TCR beta cDNA molecule by a template-switch 5' adaptor carrying 12 random nucleotides. Each sample yielded at least 3 million CDR3-containing paired-end reads. First-strand cDNA synthesis was performed from all RNA using the Mint cDNA synthesis kit, with priming by a TRBC-specific oligonucleotide. Following uracil-DNA glycosylase treatment, a first 18-cycle PCR with universal primers M1SS and BC2_uni_R was performed on all cDNA. From the authors' description of their analysis: Normalization of each sample was performed by random selection of 1 million high-quality reads, each carrying a distinct molecular identifier. Instead of being binned into consensus sequences, reads that shared molecular identifiers were thrown out. CDR3 identification, clonotype clustering and error correction used MiTCR with a Q25 quality threshold and the strictest error-elimination algorithm. A nonparametric unseen species model with Euler transformation was used to estimate a lower bound on total TCR beta diversity. TCRdb applied fastp at Q25 and MiXCR to the public reads, then kept only in-frame beta chains. Duplicate CDR3 protein sequences are folded into a single record with the most common DNA and genes. TCRdb's processing, not the authors' own work, is the source of the V and J calls. In this sample the table shows approximately 1,700,000 distinct CDR3 sequences, 35% to 50% of which occur a single time. The top ten constitute about 21% of the sample.

V and J are truncated by 6 bases and 11 bases respectively, leaving an intervening sequence of 28 bases. CDR1 and CDR2 are read off the germline V gene as MNHEY and SVGAGI. Including the terminal cysteine and phenylalanine, the CDR3 comprises 16 residues. The kept DNA is CDR3 alone, 48 bases in frame from the first base. Systemically healthy Caucasian individuals from Russia, around 38 in total and aged about 6 to 95 years, were included as donors. Around 9.8 milliliters of peripheral blood were collected from each donor into EDTA-treated Vacutainer tubes. Ficoll-Paque density-gradient centrifugation was used to isolate PBMCs, with at least 7 million obtained per sample. Trizol reagent was used to extract total RNA from PBMCs, with at least 6 micrograms per sample. Naive CD45RAhigh/CD27high T cell percentages were measured by flow cytometry on a PBMC aliquot from every donor.

This clonotype originated in a human donor in good health. The sequenced material came from blood. The chain is made from TRBV6-5 and TRBJ2-5, with the D gene call left open. The nucleotide sequence is TGTGCCAGCAGCCCCCCGGCGGTCTTAGGGTCCAATGAGCAGTACTTC. It translates to CASSPPAVLGSNEQYF.